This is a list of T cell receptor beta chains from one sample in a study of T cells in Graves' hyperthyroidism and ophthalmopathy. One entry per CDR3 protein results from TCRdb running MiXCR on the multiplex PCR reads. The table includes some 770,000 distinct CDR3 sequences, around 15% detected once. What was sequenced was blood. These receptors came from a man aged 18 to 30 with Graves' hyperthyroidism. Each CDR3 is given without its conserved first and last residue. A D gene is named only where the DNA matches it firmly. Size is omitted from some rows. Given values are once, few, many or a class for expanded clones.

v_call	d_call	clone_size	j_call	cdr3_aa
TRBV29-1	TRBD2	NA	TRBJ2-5	SGALSGRIGETQY
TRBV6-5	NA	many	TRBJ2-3	ASSYLRAEITDTQY
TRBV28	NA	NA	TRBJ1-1	ASTGGGTAF
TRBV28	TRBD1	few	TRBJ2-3	ASYASGGTDTQY
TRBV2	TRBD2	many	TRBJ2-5	ASSAPGLAEETQY
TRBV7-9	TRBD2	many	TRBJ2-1	ASSLARLAGFHNEQF
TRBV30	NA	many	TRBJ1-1	AWSLDLVRQLLNTEAF
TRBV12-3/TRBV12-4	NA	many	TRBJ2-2	ATRKLQGELF
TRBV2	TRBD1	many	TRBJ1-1	ASSLTGMYTEAF
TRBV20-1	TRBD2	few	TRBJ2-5	SASQREGPETQY
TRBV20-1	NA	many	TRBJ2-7	SARGLFHEQY
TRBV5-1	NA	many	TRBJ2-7	ASSWSSYEQY
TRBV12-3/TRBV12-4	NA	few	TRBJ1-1	ASSFRAQNTEAF
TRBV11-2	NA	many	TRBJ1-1	ASRWAVETEAF
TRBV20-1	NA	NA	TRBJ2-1	SASTAWSSYNEQF
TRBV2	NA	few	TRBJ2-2	ASSEVSTGELF
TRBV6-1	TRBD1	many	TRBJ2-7	ASCRQGGSYEQY
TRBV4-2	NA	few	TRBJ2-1	ASSQVGHSRADEQF
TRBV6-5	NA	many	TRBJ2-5	ASSYPPSYQETQY
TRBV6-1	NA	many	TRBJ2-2	ASSVTRGGPTGELF
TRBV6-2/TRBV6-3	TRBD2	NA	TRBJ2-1	ASSYRRELYNEQF
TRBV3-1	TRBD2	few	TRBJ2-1	ASSQGGLAGVRYNEQF
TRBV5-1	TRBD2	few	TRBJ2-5	ASSSGLAEGGETQY
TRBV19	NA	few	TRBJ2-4	ASSIYLGGLAKNIQY
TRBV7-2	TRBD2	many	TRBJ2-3	ASSPAARGRATDTQY
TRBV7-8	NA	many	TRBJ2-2	ASSPGGAGTGELF
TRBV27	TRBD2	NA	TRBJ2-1	ASSFGREGPYNEQF
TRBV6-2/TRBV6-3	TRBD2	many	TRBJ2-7	ASSYASGKLYEQY
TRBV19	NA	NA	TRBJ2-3	ASSERQSTDTQY
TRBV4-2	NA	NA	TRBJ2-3	ASSLGSASETDTQY